These 19 T cell receptor beta chains share one sample of origin, sequenced in a study of T cell changes during pregnancy in multiple sclerosis. Sequencing used immunoSEQ multiplex PCR; TCRdb keeps in-frame clones, though not all of them. The table has roughly 100,000 clones, about 90% seen once; the top ten hold around 1.6%. The sample was peripheral blood, taken before pregnancy. The receptor source for this set is a female donor with multiple sclerosis, enrolled in a pregnancy study.

The table lists this clone with a count of one. The rearrangement joins TRBV27 to TRBJ1-2; TRBD1 matches at 9 bases. Looked up from germline, CDR1 is MNHEY and CDR2 is SMNVEV (reference sequence). This CDR3 has 16 amino acids. V was pared by 6 bases and J by 4 bases, with 12 bases of the junction left unmatched. As DNA, the CDR3 is TGTGCCAGCAGCACTAGACAGGGGGGTCGTAGCTATGGCTACACCTTC. Amino acids: CASSTRQGGRSYGYTF.

The chain is built from TRBV6-5 and TRBJ1-1; 7 bases match TRBD1. Germline V lookup: CDR1 MNHEY, CDR2 SVGAGI. V lost 6 bases, J lost 1 base, and 2 bases stayed unmatched. The CDR3 contains 13 residues. CDR3 in amino acids: CASRQGQNTEAFF. The DNA of the CDR3 is TGTGCCAGCAGACAGGGGCAGAACACTGAAGCTTTCTTT.

This clone occurred once. The chain combines TRBV30 with TRBJ1-2, with D unresolved. Trimming removed 4 bases from V and 0 bases from J, with 9 bases in between. The germline gives CDR1 GTSNPN, CDR2 SVGIG (reference sequence). This CDR3 spans 13 amino acids. The DNA for the CDR3 is TGTGCCTGGAACCCGGGGACTAACTATGGCTACACCTTC. Its translation: CAWNPGTNYGYTF.

The chain employs TRBV5-4 and TRBJ2-1; 8 positions agree with TRBD2. Germline V gives CDR1 SGHNT, CDR2 YYREEE (reference sequence). Unmatched junction bases numbered 0, after V lost 6 bases and J lost 1 base. CDR3 length equals 13 residues. The CDR3 reads CASTGGSYNEQFF. CDR3 sequence (DNA): TGTGCCAGCACGGGGGGGTCCTACAATGAGCAGTTCTTC.

In DNA, the CDR3 is TGCAGCGTTTTGTTTACGGTCCCTTACAATGAGCAGTTCTTC. It yields the protein CSVLFTVPYNEQFF. The genes are TRBV29-1 and TRBJ2-1; D is uncertain. CDR3 size: 14 residues. The germline V gene encodes CDR1 SQVTM and CDR2 ANQGSEA. V shed 5 bases and J shed 4 bases, with 15 bases lying between them.

This clone was counted between two and nine times. The chain links TRBV4-1 to TRBJ2-5; TRBD2 matches at 13 bases. Germline V gene sequence: CDR1 MGHRA, CDR2 YSYEKL. J lost 2 bases, V lost 4 bases, and 4 bases had no gene match. The CDR3 is 16 amino acids. Here the CDR3 reads CASSPGLAGAQETQYF. CDR3 DNA sequence: TGCGCCAGCAGCCCTGGACTAGCGGGAGCACAAGAGACCCAGTACTTC.

This chain links TRBV4-3 with TRBJ1-6, with D possibly TRBD1 on 5 matching bases. The germline V and J ends were trimmed by 0 bases and 8 bases, with 11 bases remaining between them. Germline V CDR1 and CDR2: LGHNA, YSLEER. The CDR3 runs to 15 residues. The CDR3 bases are TGCGCCAGCAGCCAAGATGGGACTAAGGATTCACCCCTCCACTTT. Translating gives CASSQDGTKDSPLHF.

The chain recombines TRBV9 with TRBJ2-7, with 11 bases that match TRBD1. V was clipped by 3 bases and J by 4 bases; unmatched bases: 3. CDR1 SGDLS and CDR2 YYNGEE come from the germline V gene. The CDR3 sequence is 14 residues long. The CDR3 DNA is TGTGCCAGCAGCGGGACAGGGGGCCTGTACGAGCAGTACTTC. Its translation: CASSGTGGLYEQYF. Combining the CDR3 with reference TRBV9 and TRBJ2-7 gives the whole variable domain DSGVTQTPKHLITATGQRVTLRCSPRSGDLSVYWYQQSLDQGLQFLIQYYNGEERAKGNILERFSAQQFPDLHSELNLSSLELGDSALYFCASSGTGGLYEQYFGPGTRLTVT.

The chain couples TRBV9 to TRBJ1-2, with 7 nucleotides matching TRBD1. The germline V gene encodes CDR1 SGDLS and CDR2 YYNGEE. The CDR3 loop spans 14 amino acids. The V gene end was trimmed by 0 bases and the J gene end by 5 bases; junction bases not matched to a gene: 4. CDR3 region: CASSVVGGAYGYTF. Here the CDR3 DNA reads TGTGCCAGCAGCGTAGTAGGGGGCGCGTATGGCTACACCTTC.

The genes are TRBV7-6 and TRBJ2-5; a weak D match, TRBD1 (6 bases). Trimming removed 5 bases at V and 5 bases at J, with 15 bases between. CDR1 and CDR2 (germline): SGHVS, FNYEAQ. This CDR3 spans 14 amino acids. The CDR3 is CASSRGTEPETQYF. The CDR3, as DNA: TGTGCCAGCAGCAGGGGGACCGAGCCGGAGACCCAGTACTTC.

The rearrangement links TRBV7-2 to TRBJ1-3; 9 bases line up with TRBD1. Losses at the gene ends were 0 bases for V and 1 base for J; bases not matched to a gene: 7. The germline CDR1 and CDR2 sequences are SGHTA and FQGNSA. This CDR3 comprises 18 residues. The CDR3 sequence: CASSLAPTGGLSGNTIYF. CDR3 sequence (DNA): TGTGCCAGCAGCTTAGCGCCAACAGGGGGCCTTTCTGGAAACACCATATATTTT.

CDR3 in DNA: TGTGCCAGCAGTTTGTCAGGTCTCAGCTCCTACGAGCAGTACTTC. Its translation: CASSLSGLSSYEQYF. The chain employs TRBV28 and TRBJ2-7, with D unclear. Trimming cost V 3 bases and J 0 bases, with 12 bases left between them. Germline V gene lookup returns CDR1 MDHEN and CDR2 SYDVKM. This CDR3 is 15 amino acids long.

The chain carries TRBV6-1 and TRBJ2-1; 9 nucleotides line up with TRBD2. V dropped 2 bases and J dropped 6; count of bases not matched to a gene: 8. CDR3 length equals 16 residues. The germline V gene encodes CDR1 MNHNS and CDR2 SASEGT. CDR3 sequence reads: CASSELGTSGFNEQFF. In nucleotides, the CDR3 is TGTGCCAGCAGTGAACTAGGAACTAGCGGGTTCAATGAGCAGTTCTTC.

This clone was observed a single time. The chain employs TRBV11-2 and TRBJ1-1, with D possibly being TRBD1 (5 bases). The CDR3 is made up of 16 amino acids. Looked up from germline, CDR1 is SGHAT and CDR2 is FQNNGV. The V gene lost 4 bases and the J gene lost 3 bases, with 18 bases spanning the gap. The CDR3 sequence is CASSSEQGIGYTEAFF. DNA of the CDR3: TGTGCCAGCAGCTCCGAGCAGGGTATAGGGTACACTGAAGCTTTCTTT.

This clone was found once. This chain links TRBV19 with TRBJ2-6, with 7 bases identical to TRBD2. With 11 bases clipped from V and 0 bases from J, the junction kept 4 bases outside the gene matches. The CDR3 contains 14 residues. The V gene's germline CDR1 is LNHDA and CDR2 SQIVND (reference sequence). The CDR3 is CAAGGSSGANVLTF. CDR3 in DNA: TGTGCCGCCGGGGGGAGCTCTGGGGCCAACGTCCTGACTTTC.

The chain carries TRBV27 and TRBJ1-1; 7 nucleotides match TRBD1. Germline V gene sequence: CDR1 MNHEY, CDR2 SMNVEV (reference sequence). This CDR3 has 14 residues. The J segment lost 0 bases and the V segment lost 8 bases, leaving 6 bases of the junction unmatched. The CDR3 region is CASRSGTVNTEAFF. DNA of the CDR3: TGTGCCAGCCGTTCCGGGACAGTGAACACTGAAGCTTTCTTT.

This chain joins TRBV25-1 and TRBJ2-3; TRBD1 matches at 9 bases. CDR1 and CDR2 from the germline V gene are MGHDK and SYGVNS. The CDR3 totals 16 residues. With V trimmed by 2 bases and J by 2 bases, 5 bases remained unmatched. The CDR3 coding sequence is TGTGCCAGCAGTGAAAGGGGGACAGGGCTCACAGATACGCAGTATTTT. Translating it yields CASSERGTGLTDTQYF.

The V call is TRBV15, the J call TRBJ2-7; 9 bases line up with TRBD1. The CDR3 has 13 amino acids. The trim removed 8 bases at V and 1 base at J, leaving 3 bases unmatched. In germline, CDR1 is LNHNV, CDR2 YYDKDF (reference sequence). CDR3 in amino acids: CATGDRVSYEQYF. The DNA of the CDR3 is TGTGCCACCGGGGACAGGGTGTCCTACGAGCAGTACTTC.

The J gene is TRBJ2-3, the V gene TRBV7-3; 8 positions match TRBD1. V trimming: 4 bases; J trimming: 5 bases; junction bases outside the gene matches: 8. Germline loops: CDR1 SGHTA, CDR2 FQGTGA. This CDR3 has 15 amino acids. In DNA form, the CDR3 reads TGTGCCAGCAGCTACCAGGGGGCTGGCGGAGATACGCAGTATTTT. Translating gives CASSYQGAGGDTQYF.